The subject of this entry is one T cell receptor (beta chain). What it binds is not known. A read error may account for a junction end that differs from germline. This specimen comes from a study of T cell responses to AZD1222 COVID-19 vaccine. The table came from immunoSEQ multiplex PCR; TCRdb's copy has only in-frame clones and leaves some out. Of 90,000 to 120,000 clones in the sample, 75% to 95% were seen once. The study pooled second doses at about 4 or about 12 weeks. Study-wide points: CD4 TCRs covered the whole spike, strongest at regions 160-218 and 743-854. Researchers took repertoire samples only after the peak T cell response had come.

This specimen consisted of peripheral blood, obtained 28 days after the second AZD1222 dose. This sequence was found in an adult who received the AZD1222 COVID-19 vaccine.

CDR3 residues: CASSLDPDTQYF. The CDR3 DNA sequence: TGTGCCAGCAGCCTAGATCCAGATACGCAGTATTTT. The rearrangement links TRBV11-2 to TRBJ2-3; no clear D. The CDR3 is 12 residues long. Germline-derived CDR1 and CDR2 are SGHAT and FQNNGV.